This T cell receptor beta chain was sequenced during a study of control samples from healthy donors and cancer patients. The protocol was immunoSEQ multiplex PCR, while the TCRdb copy is restricted to in-frame clones and leaves out a portion. The table has some 100,000 clones, less than 95% seen once; the top ten hold 4% to 4.5%. Germline values: CDR1 MDHEN, CDR2 SYDVKM. The V gene lost 3 bases and the J gene lost 6 bases, with 6 bases spanning the gap. The CDR3 covers 12 residues. The sequenced sample was blood. This clonotype originated in a human donor in good health. The donor label of this sample is uncertain. The V and J genes are TRBV28 and TRBJ1-5; unclear D gene. The CDR3 spells CASSFSTQPQHF. DNA of the CDR3: TGTGCCAGCAGTTTTAGTACTCAGCCCCAGCATTTT.